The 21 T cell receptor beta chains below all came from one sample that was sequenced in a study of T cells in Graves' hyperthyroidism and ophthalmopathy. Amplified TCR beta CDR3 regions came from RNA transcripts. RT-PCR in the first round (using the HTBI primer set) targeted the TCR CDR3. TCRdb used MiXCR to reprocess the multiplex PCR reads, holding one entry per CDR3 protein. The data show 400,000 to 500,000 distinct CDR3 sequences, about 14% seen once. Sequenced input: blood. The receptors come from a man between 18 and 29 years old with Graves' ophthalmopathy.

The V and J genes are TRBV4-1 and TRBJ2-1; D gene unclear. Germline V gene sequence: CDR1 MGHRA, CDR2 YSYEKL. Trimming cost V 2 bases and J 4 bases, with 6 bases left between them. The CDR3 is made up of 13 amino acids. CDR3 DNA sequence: TGCGCCAGCAGCCAAATGGGGTACAATGAGCAGTTCTTC. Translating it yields CASSQMGYNEQFF.

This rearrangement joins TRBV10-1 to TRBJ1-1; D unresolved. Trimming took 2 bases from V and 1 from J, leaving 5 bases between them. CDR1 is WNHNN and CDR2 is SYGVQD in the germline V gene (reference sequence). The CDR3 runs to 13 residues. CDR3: CASSEPGNTEAFF. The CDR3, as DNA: TGCGCCAGCAGTGAGCCAGGGAACACTGAAGCTTTCTTT.

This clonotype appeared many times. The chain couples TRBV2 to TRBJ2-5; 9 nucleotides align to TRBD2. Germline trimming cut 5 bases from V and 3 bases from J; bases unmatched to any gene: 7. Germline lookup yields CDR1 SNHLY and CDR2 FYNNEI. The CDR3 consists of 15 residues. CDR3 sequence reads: CASSIVAGVKETQYF. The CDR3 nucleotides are TGTGCCAGCAGTATCGTAGCGGGAGTAAAAGAGACCCAGTACTTC.

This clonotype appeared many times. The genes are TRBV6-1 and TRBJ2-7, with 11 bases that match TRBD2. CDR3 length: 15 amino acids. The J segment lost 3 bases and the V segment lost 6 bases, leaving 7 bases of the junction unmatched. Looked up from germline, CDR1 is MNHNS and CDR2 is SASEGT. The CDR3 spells CASRYELAGVYEQYF. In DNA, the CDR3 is TGTGCCAGCAGGTACGAACTAGCGGGAGTCTACGAGCAGTACTTC.

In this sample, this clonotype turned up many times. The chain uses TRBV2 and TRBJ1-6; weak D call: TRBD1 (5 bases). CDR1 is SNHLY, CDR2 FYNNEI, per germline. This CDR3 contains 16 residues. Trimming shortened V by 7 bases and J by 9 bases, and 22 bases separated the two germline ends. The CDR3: CASTPSWDFIRSPLHF. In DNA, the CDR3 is TGTGCCAGCACCCCGAGTTGGGACTTCATCCGTTCACCCCTCCACTTT. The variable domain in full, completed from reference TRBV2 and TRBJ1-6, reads EPEVTQTPSHQVTQMGQEVILRCVPISNHLYFYWYRQILGQKVEFLVSFYNNEISEKSEIFDDQFSVERPDGSNFTLKIRSTKLEDSAMYFCASTPSWDFIRSPLHFGNGTRLTVT.

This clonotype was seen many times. The CDR3 loop is CASSLPGPWETQYF. CDR3 nucleotides: TGTGCCAGCAGCCTCCCCGGGCCTTGGGAGACCCAGTACTTC. This chain joins TRBV7-9 and TRBJ2-5, with D unclear. V was cut by 5 bases and J by 5 bases, with 15 bases left in between. CDR1 and CDR2 from the germline V gene are SEHNR and FQNEAQ (reference sequence). The CDR3 length is 14 residues. Supplemented by reference TRBV7-9 and TRBJ2-5, the full variable domain reads DTGVSQNPRHKITKRGQNVTFRCDPISEHNRLYWYRQTLGQGPEFLTYFQNEAQLEKSRLLSDRFSAERPKGSFSTLEIQRTEQGDSAMYLCASSLPGPWETQYFGPGTRLLVL.

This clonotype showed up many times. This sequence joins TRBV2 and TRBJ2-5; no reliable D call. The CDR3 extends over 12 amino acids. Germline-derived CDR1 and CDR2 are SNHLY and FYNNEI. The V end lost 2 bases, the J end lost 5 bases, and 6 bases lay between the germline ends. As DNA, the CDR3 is TGTGCCAGCAGTGAACAGGAGGAGACCCAGTACTTC. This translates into CASSEQEETQYF.

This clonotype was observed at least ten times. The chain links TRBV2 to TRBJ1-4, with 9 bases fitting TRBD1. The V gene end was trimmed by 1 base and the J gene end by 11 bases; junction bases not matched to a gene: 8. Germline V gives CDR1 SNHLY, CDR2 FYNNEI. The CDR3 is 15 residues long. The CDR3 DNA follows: TGTGCCAGCAGTGAAGGATTGGGACAGGGATATAAACTGTTTTTT. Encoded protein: CASSEGLGQGYKLFF.

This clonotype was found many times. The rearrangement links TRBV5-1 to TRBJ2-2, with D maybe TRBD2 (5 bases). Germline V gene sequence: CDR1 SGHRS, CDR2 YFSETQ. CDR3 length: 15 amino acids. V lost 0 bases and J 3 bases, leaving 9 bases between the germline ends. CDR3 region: CASSLGAGHTGELFF. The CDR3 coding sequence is TGCGCCAGCAGCTTGGGGGCGGGCCACACCGGGGAGCTGTTTTTT.

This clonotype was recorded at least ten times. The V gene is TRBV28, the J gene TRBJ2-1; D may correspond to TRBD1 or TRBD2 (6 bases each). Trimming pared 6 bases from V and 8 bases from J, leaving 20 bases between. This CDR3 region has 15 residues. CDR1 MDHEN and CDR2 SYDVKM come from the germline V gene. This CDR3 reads CASSVGGKEIYEQFF. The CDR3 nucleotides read TGTGCCAGCAGCGTCGGGGGCAAGGAAATTTATGAGCAGTTCTTC.

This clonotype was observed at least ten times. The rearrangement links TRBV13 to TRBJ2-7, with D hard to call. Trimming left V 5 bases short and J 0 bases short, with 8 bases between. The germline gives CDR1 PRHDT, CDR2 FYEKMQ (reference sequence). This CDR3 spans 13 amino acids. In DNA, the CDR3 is TGTGCCAGCAGCCCCGCTAGCTCCTACGAGCAGTACTTC. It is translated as CASSPASSYEQYF.

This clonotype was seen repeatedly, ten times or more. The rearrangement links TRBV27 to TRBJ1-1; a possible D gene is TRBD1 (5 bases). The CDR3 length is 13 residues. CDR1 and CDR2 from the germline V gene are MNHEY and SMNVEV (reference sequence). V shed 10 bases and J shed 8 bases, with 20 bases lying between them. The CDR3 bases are TGTGCCACTCCCGAAGCGTGGGACGGGGAAGCTTTCTTT. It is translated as CATPEAWDGEAFF.

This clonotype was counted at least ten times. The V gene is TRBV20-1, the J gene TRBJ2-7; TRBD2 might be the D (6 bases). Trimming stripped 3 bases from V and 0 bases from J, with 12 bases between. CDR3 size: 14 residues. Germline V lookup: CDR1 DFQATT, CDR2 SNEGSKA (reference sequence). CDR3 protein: CSARDLLASYEQYF. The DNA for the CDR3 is TGCAGTGCTAGGGATTTACTAGCCTCCTACGAGCAGTACTTC.

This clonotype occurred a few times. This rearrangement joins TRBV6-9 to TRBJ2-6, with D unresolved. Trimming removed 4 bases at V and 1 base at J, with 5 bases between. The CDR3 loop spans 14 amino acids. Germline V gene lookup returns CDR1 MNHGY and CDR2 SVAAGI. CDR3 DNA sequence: TGTGCCAGCAGTTTGTATTCTGGGGCCAACGTCCTGACTTTC. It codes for CASSLYSGANVLTF.

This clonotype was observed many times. CDR3: CASSEGTAGQPQHF. CDR3 nucleotide sequence: TGCGCCAGCAGCGAAGGGACAGCCGGTCAGCCCCAGCATTTT. The chain joins TRBV5-1 to TRBJ1-5; TRBD1 matches at 7 bases. CDR3 size: 14 residues. The germline V gene has CDR1 SGHRS and CDR2 YFSETQ. Trimming removed 4 bases from V and 6 bases from J; junction bases left unmatched: 7.

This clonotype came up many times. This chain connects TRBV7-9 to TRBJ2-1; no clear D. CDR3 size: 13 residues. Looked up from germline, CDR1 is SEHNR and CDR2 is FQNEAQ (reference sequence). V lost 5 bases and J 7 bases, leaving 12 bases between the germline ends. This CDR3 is CASSPSLVNEQFF. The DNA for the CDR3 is TGTGCCAGCAGCCCTTCGCTGGTGAATGAGCAGTTCTTC.

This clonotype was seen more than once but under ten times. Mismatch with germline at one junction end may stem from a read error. The DNA of the CDR3 is TGTGCCAGCAGCCAGCGCGGGACTAGCTCCCACGAGCAGTACTTC. Its translation is CASSQRGTSSHEQYF. This chain uses TRBV3-1 with TRBJ2-7, with 9 nucleotides matching TRBD2. The germline CDR1 and CDR2 sequences are LGHDT and YNNKEL (reference sequence). The CDR3 length is 15 residues.

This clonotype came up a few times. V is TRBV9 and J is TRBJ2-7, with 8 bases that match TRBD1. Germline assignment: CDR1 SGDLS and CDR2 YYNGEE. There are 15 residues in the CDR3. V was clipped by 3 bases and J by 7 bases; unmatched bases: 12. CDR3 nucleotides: TGTGCCAGCAGCGCCTCCCCGGGACAGGCCGGGGAGCAGTACTTC. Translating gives CASSASPGQAGEQYF.

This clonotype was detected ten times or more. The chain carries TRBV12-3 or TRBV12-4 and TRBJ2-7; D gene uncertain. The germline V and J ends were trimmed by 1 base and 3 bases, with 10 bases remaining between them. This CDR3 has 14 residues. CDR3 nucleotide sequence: TGTGCCAGCAGTTTAGACCGCAGTGGCTACGAGCAGTACTTC. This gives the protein CASSLDRSGYEQYF.

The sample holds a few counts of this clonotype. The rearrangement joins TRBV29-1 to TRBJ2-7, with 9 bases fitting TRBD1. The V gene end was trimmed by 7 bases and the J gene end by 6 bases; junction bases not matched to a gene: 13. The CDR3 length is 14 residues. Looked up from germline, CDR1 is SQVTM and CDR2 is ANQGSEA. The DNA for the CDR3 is TGCAGCGCCCTGGACCGGGACAGGGTCTTCGAGCAGTACTTC. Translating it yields CSALDRDRVFEQYF.

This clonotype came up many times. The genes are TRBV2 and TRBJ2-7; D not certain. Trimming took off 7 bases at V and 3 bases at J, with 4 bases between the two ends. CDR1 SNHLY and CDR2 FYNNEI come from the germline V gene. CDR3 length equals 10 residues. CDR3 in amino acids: CASTGYEQYF. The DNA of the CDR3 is TGTGCCAGCACAGGCTACGAGCAGTACTTC.